This T cell receptor beta chain was found in a study of T cells after yellow fever vaccination. General study results and limits: The secondary response was weaker, and its peak arrived faster, on day 5 versus 15.

The germline gives CDR1 KGHSH, CDR2 LQKENI. V shed 0 bases and J shed 5 bases, with 10 bases lying between them. The CDR3 is 14 amino acids. A single record per CDR3 protein comes from TCRdb applying MiXCR to the 5' RACE reads. The table shows more than 65,000 distinct CDR3 sequences, with around 6.2% occurring only once. With respect to this clonotype: Its cognate antigen is unknown.

The source material was CD4+ T cells sorted from PBMCs, sampled about 2 weeks after the first yellow fever vaccination. The clonotype comes from a man between 18 and 29 years old who received the YFV17D yellow fever vaccine. The rearrangement joins TRBV18 to TRBJ2-5, with D uncertain. CDR3 sequence (DNA): TGTGCCAGCTCACCACCTAACAGTAAGGAGACCCAGTACTTC. Translation gives CASSPPNSKETQYF.